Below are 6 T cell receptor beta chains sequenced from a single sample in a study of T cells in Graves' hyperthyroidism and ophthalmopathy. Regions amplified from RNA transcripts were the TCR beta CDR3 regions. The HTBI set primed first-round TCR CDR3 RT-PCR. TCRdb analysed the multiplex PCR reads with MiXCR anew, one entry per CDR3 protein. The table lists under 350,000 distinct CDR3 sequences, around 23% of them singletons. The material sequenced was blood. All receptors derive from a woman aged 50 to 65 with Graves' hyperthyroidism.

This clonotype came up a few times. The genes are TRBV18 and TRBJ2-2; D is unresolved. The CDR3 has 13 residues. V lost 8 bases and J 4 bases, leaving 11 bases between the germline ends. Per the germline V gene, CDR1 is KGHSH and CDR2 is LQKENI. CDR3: CASTLGSTGELFF. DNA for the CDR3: TGTGCCAGCACCTTGGGGTCCACCGGGGAGCTGTTTTTT. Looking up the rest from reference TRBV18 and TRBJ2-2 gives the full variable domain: NAGVMQNPRHLVRRRGQEARLRCSPMKGHSHVYWYRQLPEEGLKFMVYLQKENIIDESGMPKERFSAEFPKEGPSILRIQQVVRGDSAAYFCASTLGSTGELFFGEGSRLTVL.

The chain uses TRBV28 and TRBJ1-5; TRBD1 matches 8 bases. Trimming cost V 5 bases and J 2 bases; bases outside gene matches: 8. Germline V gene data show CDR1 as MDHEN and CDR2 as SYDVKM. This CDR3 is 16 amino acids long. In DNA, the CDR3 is TGTGCCAGCAGTATTTCAGGGGGCGTCGGCAATCAGCCCCAGCATTTT. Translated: CASSISGGVGNQPQHF.

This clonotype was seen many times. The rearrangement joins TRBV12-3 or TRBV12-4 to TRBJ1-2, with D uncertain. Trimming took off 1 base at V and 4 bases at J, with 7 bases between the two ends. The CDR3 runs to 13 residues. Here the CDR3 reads CASSLGDLYGYTF. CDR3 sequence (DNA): TGTGCCAGCAGTTTAGGCGATCTCTATGGCTACACCTTC.

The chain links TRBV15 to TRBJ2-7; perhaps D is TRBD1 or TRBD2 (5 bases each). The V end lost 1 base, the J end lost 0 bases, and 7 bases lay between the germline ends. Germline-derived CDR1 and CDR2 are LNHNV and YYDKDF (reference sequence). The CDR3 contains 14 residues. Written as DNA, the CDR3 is TGTGCCACCAGCAGAGGGGGGAGCTCCTACGAGCAGTACTTC. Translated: CATSRGGSSYEQYF.

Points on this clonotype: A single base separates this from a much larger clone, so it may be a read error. CDR3 sequence: CASSDSGFFNSSLHF. CDR3 nucleotides: TGTGCCAGCAGTGATTCGGGCTTCTTTAATTCATCCCTCCACTTT. The chain has TRBV6-9 and TRBJ1-6; no clear D gene. CDR3 length equals 15 residues. Germline values: CDR1 MNHGY, CDR2 SVAAGI.

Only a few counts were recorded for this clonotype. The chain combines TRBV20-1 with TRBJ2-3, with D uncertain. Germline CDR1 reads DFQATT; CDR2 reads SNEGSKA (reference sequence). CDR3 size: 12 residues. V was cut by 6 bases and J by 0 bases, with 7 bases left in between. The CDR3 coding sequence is TGCAGTGCCGGTACTAGCACAGATACGCAGTATTTT. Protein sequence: CSAGTSTDTQYF.